This T cell receptor (beta chain) was obtained from a study of regulatory T cells in long-lasting Graves disease. Broader study findings: Persistent disease samples used TRBV28, TRBJ1-2 and TRBJ2-5 preferentially. The work looked only at peripheral blood and did not look at thyroid tissue.

The CDR3 totals 13 residues. V shed 4 bases and J 7 bases; nucleotides not matched to a gene: 6. CDR1 and CDR2 from the germline V gene are LGHDT and YNNKEL (reference sequence). This clonotype was counted many times. Its antigen is not known. Described time point: newly diagnosed GD, antithyroid drugs for less than 3 months. Making the TCR library involved RNA that had been extracted from PBMCs. Both iRepertoire HTBI primers and Arm-PCR of CDR3 regions were used to build the TCR beta libraries. A single record per CDR3 protein comes from TCRdb applying MiXCR to the multiplex PCR reads. The data hold 500,000 or so distinct CDR3 sequences, with roughly 16% observed a single time. The data also belong to a second study, concerning T cells in Graves' hyperthyroidism and ophthalmopathy. That work states: HTBI primers drove first-round RT-PCR of the TCR CDR3.

This sequence joins TRBV3-1 and TRBJ1-2; 7 bases match TRBD1. Specimen: peripheral blood mononuclear cells (PBMCs), collected at new diagnosis, from a patient treated with antithyroid drugs. The origin of this receptor is a woman aged 40 to 65 with Graves disease. CDR3 coding DNA: TGTGCCAGCAGCCTGGGACAGACACGTGGCTACACCTTC. Translated: CASSLGQTRGYTF.